Listed here is a single TCR beta chain. Its target is unknown. As to treatment: approximately 11-day PBMC culture with coronavirus spike peptide pools or control peptides (ViraFEST assay). The ViraFEST method relied on peptide pools to expand antigen-specific T cells, followed by TCR sequencing. Positive PCR dates covered March to December 2020, before US Alpha, Beta and Delta variants. With the Oncomine TCR Beta short-read assay, DNA from cultured CD4+ T cells was sequenced. TCRdb fed the PCR reads into MiXCR, producing one record per CDR3 protein. The sample includes approximately 19,000 distinct CDR3 sequences, roughly 48% of them seen just once. Per germline, CDR1 SNHLY and CDR2 FYNNEI. The CDR3 contains 15 residues. The trim removed 6 bases at V and 0 bases at J, leaving 8 bases unmatched. The sample belongs to a study of vaccination and CD4 T cells after COVID-19. On the study more broadly: Sampling that followed vaccination took place a median approximately 72 days after dose two, within a range of 14 to 241. Overlapping spike pools from SARS-CoV-2 and HCoV-NL63, HCoV-OC43 and HCoV-229E served as culture stimuli.

The sequence came from a human donor who had recovered from COVID-19. The sample here was CD4+ T cells from blood, cultured in vitro, taken before SARS-CoV-2 vaccination. J is TRBJ2-7 and V is TRBV2; 7 bases match TRBD1. The CDR3 sequence: CASRADRESSYEQYF. The CDR3, as DNA: TGTGCCAGCAGGGCAGACAGGGAAAGCTCCTACGAGCAGTACTTC.